The 9 T cell receptor beta chains below were found in one sample sequenced in a study of shared clonotypes between healthy human individuals. TCRdb keeps only in-frame clones here, not all; method: immunoSEQ multiplex PCR. This sample has about 2,500,000 clones, with around nine tenths found just once. Sequencing was carried out using naive CD4+ T cells sorted from blood. Described subset: CD45RA+ positively selected. These receptors were collected from a man between 18 and 35 years old in good health.

Turning to this clone: The junction does not match germline at one end; this may be a read error. This chain connects TRBV7-7 to TRBJ2-7, with 7 bases matching TRBD2. The germline gives CDR1 SSHAT, CDR2 FNYEAQ (reference sequence). This CDR3 contains 15 residues. CDR3 protein: CASSLAASGSYEQYF. In DNA, the CDR3 is TGTGCTAGCAGCTTAGCGGCTAGCGGCTCCTACGAGCAGTACTTC. The complete variable domain, with remaining parts taken from reference TRBV7-7 and TRBJ2-7, reads GAGVSQSPRYKVTKRGQDVTLRCDPISSHATLYWYQQALGQGPEFLTYFNYEAQPDKSGLPSDRFSAERPEGSISTLTIQRTEQRDSAMYRCASSLAASGSYEQYFGPGTRLTVT.

A remark on this clone: Other DNA sequences in the same sample also yield this CDR3. The J gene is TRBJ2-7, the V gene TRBV5-1; 7 bases match TRBD1. The length of the CDR3 is 15 residues. The germline V gene encodes CDR1 SGHRS and CDR2 YFSETQ. The V segment lost 0 bases and the J segment 3 bases; nucleotides outside the gene matches: 6. The chain's CDR3 is CASSLGQGAYYEQYF. The CDR3 DNA reads TGCGCCAGCAGCTTGGGACAGGGAGCCTACTACGAGCAGTACTTC.

The V and J genes are TRBV28 and TRBJ2-7, with D possibly being TRBD1 (6 bases). With 5 bases removed from V and 3 bases from J, the gap between germline ends came to 14 bases. The CDR3 runs 14 residues. CDR1 is MDHEN and CDR2 is SYDVKM in the germline V gene. The chain's CDR3 is CASSQGDTYYEQYF. In nucleotides, the CDR3 is TGTGCCAGCAGTCAAGGGGACACCTACTACGAGCAGTACTTC. Variable domain in full (rest from reference TRBV28 and TRBJ2-7): DVKVTQSSRYLVKRTGEKVFLECVQDMDHENMFWYRQDPGLGLRLIYFSYDVKMKEKGDIPEGYSVSREKKERFSLILESASTNQTSMYLCASSQGDTYYEQYFGPGTRLTVT.

J is TRBJ1-4 and V is TRBV6-6, with D maybe TRBD1 (6 bases). The germline gives CDR1 MNHNY, CDR2 SVGAGI (reference sequence). The length of the CDR3 is 16 residues. Trimming removed 3 bases from V and 0 bases from J, with 11 bases in between. The CDR3 bases are TGTGCCAGCAGTTATCATGGACAGTCAACTAATGAAAAACTGTTTTTT. Its translation is CASSYHGQSTNEKLFF.

The J gene is TRBJ1-2, the V gene TRBV5-4; TRBD1 aligns across 9 bases. V shed 1 base and J 2 bases; nucleotides not matched to a gene: 3. CDR1 is SGHNT and CDR2 is YYREEE in the germline V gene (reference sequence). The CDR3 extends over 15 amino acids. The CDR3 here is CASSLLGQGNYGYTF. The CDR3 DNA follows: TGTGCCAGCAGCTTGCTAGGACAGGGGAACTATGGCTACACCTTC.

The chain has TRBV6-5 and TRBJ2-5; tentative D call: TRBD1 (6 bases). The CDR3 is 15 amino acids. The V gene's germline CDR1 is MNHEY and CDR2 SVGAGI. Trimming left V 2 bases short and J 5 bases short, with 15 bases between. CDR3 protein: CASSYGGQRRETQYF. The CDR3, as DNA: TGTGCCAGCAGTTACGGTGGACAGCGCCGGGAGACCCAGTACTTC.

This clone was observed a handful of times. V is TRBV7-9 and J is TRBJ1-6; the match to TRBD1 covers 7 bases. Germline CDR1 SEHNR, CDR2 FQNEAQ (reference sequence). Trimming took 4 bases from V and 6 from J; bases not matched to a gene: 6. CDR3 length equals 15 residues. The DNA of the CDR3 is TGTGCCAGCAGCTCAGCGGGACAGAGTAATTCACCCCTCCACTTT. It yields the protein CASSSAGQSNSPLHF.

This chain links TRBV5-4 with TRBJ1-6; TRBD1 aligns across 8 bases. J gave up 8 bases and V 3 bases, and 7 bases lay outside the gene matches. CDR3 length: 15 residues. CDR1 SGHNT and CDR2 YYREEE come from the germline V gene (reference sequence). CDR3 coding DNA: TGTGCCAGCAGCTCAAGGACAGGGACGGATTCACCCCTCCACTTT. It codes for CASSSRTGTDSPLHF.

This chain uses TRBV7-2 with TRBJ2-1; 7 positions agree with TRBD1. The CDR3 sequence is 15 residues long. The J segment lost 6 bases and the V segment lost 5 bases, leaving 10 bases of the junction unmatched. CDR1 is SGHTA, CDR2 FQGNSA, per germline. CDR3 nucleotides: TGTGCCAGCAGCCGGGACAGTGCCCTCCTCAATGAGCAGTTCTTC. Residues: CASSRDSALLNEQFF.